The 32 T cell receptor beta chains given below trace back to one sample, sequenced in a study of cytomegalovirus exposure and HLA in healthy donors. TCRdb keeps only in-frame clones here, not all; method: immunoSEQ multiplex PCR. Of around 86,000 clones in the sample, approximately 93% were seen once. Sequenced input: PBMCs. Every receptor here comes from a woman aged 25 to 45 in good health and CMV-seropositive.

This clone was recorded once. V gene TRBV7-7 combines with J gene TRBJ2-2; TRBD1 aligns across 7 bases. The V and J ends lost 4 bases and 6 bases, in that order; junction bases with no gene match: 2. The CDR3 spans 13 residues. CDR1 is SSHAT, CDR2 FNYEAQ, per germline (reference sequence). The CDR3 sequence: CASSYDRAGELFF. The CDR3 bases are TGTGCCAGCAGCTACGACAGGGCCGGGGAGCTGTTTTTT.

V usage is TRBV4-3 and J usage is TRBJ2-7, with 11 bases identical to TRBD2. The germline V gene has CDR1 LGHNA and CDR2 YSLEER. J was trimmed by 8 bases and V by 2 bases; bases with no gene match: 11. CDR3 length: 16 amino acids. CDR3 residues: CASSQIGTSGSSQQYF. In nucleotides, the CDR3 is TGCGCCAGCAGCCAAATTGGTACTAGCGGGAGTTCTCAGCAGTACTTC.

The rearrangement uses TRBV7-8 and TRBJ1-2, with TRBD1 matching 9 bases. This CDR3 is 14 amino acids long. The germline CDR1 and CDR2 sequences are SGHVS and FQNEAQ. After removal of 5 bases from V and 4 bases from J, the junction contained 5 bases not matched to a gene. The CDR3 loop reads CASSNGQGLYGYTF. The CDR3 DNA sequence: TGTGCCAGCAGCAACGGACAGGGGCTCTATGGCTACACCTTC.

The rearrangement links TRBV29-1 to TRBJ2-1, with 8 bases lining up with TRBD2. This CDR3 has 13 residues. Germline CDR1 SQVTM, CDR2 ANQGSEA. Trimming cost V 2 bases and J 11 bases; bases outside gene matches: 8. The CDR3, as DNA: TGCAGCGTTGAAAACAGCGGGAGTACCAAGCAGTTCTTC. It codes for CSVENSGSTKQFF.

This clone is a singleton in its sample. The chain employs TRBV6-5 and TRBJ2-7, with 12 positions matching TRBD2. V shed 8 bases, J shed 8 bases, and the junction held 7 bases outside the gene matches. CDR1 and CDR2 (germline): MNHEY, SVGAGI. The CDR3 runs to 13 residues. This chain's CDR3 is CASARLAGVQQYF. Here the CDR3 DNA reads TGTGCCAGCGCGCGACTAGCGGGAGTCCAGCAGTACTTC.

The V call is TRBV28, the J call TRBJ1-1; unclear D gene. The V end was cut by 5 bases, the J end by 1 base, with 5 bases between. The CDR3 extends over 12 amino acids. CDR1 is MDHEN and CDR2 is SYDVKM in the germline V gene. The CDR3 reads CASSNRNTEAFF. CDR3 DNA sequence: TGTGCCAGCAGTAACAGGAACACTGAAGCTTTCTTT. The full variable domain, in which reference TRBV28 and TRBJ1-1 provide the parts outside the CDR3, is DVKVTQSSRYLVKRTGEKVFLECVQDMDHENMFWYRQDPGLGLRLIYFSYDVKMKEKGDIPEGYSVSREKKERFSLILESASTNQTSMYLCASSNRNTEAFFGQGTRLTVV.

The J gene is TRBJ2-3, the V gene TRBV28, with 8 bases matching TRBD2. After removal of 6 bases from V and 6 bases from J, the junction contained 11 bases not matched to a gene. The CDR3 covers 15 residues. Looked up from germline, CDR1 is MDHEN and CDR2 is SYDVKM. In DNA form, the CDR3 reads TGTGCCAGCAGAGGCCCGGGACTAGGTCCGGATACGCAGTATTTT. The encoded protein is CASRGPGLGPDTQYF.

The CDR3 loop reads CSAKTDPQQETQYF. The CDR3 coding sequence is TGCAGCGCTAAAACAGATCCCCAGCAAGAGACCCAGTACTTC. This chain links TRBV29-1 with TRBJ2-5; no clear D gene. Germline CDR1 SQVTM, CDR2 ANQGSEA. Trimming stripped 7 bases from V and 2 bases from J, with 17 bases between. The CDR3 spans 14 residues.

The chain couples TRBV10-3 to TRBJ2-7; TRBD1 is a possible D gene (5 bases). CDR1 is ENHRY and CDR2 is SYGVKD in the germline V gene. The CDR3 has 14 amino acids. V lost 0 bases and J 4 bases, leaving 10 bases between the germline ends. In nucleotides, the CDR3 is TGTGCCATCAGTGAGTCAAGGACACCGTACGAGCAGTACTTC. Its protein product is CAISESRTPYEQYF.

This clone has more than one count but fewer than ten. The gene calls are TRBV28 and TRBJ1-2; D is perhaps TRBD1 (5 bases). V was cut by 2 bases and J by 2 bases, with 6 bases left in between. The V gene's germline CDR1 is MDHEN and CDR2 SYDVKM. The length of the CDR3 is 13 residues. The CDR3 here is CASSLAGNYGYTF. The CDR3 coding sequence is TGTGCCAGCAGTTTAGCAGGGAACTATGGCTACACCTTC.

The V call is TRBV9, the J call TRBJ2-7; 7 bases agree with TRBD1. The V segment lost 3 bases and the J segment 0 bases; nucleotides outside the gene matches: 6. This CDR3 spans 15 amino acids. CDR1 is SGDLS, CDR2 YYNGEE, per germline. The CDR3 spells CASSASTGSSYEQYF. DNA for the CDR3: TGTGCCAGCAGCGCCTCGACAGGGTCCTCCTACGAGCAGTACTTC.

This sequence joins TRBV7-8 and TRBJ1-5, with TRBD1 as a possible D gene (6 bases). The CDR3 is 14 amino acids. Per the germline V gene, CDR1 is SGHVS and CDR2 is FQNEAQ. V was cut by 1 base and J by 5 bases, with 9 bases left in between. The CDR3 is CASSLGGGDQPQHF. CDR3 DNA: TGTGCCAGCAGCTTAGGAGGGGGGGATCAGCCCCAGCATTTT. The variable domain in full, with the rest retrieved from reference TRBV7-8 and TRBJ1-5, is GAGVSQSPRYKVAKRGQDVALRCDPISGHVSLFWYQQALGQGPEFLTYFQNEAQLDKSGLPSDRFFAERPEGSVSTLKIQRTQQEDSAVYLCASSLGGGDQPQHFGDGTRLSIL.

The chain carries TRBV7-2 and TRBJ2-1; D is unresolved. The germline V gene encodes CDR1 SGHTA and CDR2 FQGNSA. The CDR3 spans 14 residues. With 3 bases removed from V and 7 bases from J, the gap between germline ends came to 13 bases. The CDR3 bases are TGTGCCAGCAGCTTTCTGCTAGTAACGAATGAGCAGTTCTTC. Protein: CASSFLLVTNEQFF.

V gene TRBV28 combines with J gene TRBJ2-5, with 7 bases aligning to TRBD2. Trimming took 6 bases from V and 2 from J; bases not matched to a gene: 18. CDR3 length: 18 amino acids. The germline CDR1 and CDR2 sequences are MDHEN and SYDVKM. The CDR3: CASSPTGSREVFQETQYF. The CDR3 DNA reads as TGTGCCAGCAGCCCGACTGGTTCCCGGGAGGTTTTTCAAGAGACCCAGTACTTC.

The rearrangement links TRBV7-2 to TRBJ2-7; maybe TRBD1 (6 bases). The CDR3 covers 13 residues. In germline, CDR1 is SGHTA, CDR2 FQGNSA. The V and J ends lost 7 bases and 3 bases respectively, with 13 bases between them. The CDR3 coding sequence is TGTGCCAGCACCCAGATAGGGGGCTACGAGCAGTACTTC. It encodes CASTQIGGYEQYF.

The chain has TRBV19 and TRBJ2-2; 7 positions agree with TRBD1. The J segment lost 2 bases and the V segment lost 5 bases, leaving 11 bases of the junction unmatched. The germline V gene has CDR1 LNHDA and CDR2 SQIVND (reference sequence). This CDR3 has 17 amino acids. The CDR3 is CASSPSAGTVNTGELFF. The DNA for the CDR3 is TGTGCCAGTAGTCCTTCTGCCGGGACAGTTAACACCGGGGAGCTGTTTTTT.

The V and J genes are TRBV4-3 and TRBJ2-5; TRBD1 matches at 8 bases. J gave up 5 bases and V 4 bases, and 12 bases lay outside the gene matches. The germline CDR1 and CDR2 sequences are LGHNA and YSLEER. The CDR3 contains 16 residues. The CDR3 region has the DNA TGCGCCAGCAGCCGCGGGACAGGCGAGGCCGGGGAGACCCAGTACTTC. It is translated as CASSRGTGEAGETQYF.

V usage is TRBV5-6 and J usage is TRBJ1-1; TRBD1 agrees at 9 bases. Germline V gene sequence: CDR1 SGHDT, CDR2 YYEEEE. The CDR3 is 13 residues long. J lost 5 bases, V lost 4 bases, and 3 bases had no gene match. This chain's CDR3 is CASSAGQGTEAFF. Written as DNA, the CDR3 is TGTGCCAGCAGCGCGGGACAGGGAACTGAAGCTTTCTTT.

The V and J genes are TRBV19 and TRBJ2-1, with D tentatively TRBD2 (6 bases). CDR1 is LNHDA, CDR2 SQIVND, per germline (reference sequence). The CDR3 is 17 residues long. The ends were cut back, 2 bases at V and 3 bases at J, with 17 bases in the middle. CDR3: CASSISLWDGGYNEQFF. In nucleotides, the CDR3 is TGTGCCAGTAGTATAAGTTTGTGGGACGGGGGCTACAATGAGCAGTTCTTC. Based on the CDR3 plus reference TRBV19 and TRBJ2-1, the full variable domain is DGGITQSPKYLFRKEGQNVTLSCEQNLNHDAMYWYRQDPGQGLRLIYYSQIVNDFQKGDIAEGYSVSREKKESFPLTVTSAQKNPTAFYLCASSISLWDGGYNEQFFGPGTRLTVL.

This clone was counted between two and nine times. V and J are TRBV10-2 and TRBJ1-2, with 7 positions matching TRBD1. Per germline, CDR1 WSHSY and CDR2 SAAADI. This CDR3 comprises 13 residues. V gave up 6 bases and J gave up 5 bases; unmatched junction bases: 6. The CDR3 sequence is CASSGTDEYGYTF. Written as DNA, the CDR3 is TGCGCCAGCAGCGGGACAGACGAATATGGCTACACCTTC.

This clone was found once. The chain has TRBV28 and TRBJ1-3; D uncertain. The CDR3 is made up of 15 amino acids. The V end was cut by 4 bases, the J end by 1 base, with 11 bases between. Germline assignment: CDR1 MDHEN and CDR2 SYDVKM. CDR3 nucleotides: TGTGCCAGCAGTTCCTCTGTTCTATCTGGAAACACCATATATTTT. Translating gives CASSSSVLSGNTIYF.

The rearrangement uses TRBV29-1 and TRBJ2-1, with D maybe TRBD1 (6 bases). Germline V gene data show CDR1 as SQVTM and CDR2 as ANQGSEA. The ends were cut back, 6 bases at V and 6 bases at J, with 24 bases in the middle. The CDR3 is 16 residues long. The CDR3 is CSVLMPGQGSLNEQFF. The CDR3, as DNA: TGCAGCGTCCTCATGCCGGGGCAGGGGTCCCTCAATGAGCAGTTCTTC.

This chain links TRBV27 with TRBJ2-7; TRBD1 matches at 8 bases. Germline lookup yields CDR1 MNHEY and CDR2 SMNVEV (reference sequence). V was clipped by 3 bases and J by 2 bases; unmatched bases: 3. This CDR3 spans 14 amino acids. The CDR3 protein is CASSLATGAYEQYF. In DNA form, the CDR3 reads TGTGCCAGCAGTTTGGCGACAGGGGCCTACGAGCAGTACTTC.

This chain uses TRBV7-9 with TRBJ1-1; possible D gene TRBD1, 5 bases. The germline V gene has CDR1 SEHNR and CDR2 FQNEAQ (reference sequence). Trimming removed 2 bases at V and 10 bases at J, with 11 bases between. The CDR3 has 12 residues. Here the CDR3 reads CASSLNVGGAFF. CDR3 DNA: TGTGCCAGCAGCTTAAATGTGGGGGGAGCTTTCTTT.

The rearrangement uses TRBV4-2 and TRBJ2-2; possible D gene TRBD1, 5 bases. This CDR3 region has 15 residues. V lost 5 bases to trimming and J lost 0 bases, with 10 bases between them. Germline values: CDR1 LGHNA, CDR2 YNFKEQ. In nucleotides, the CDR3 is TGTGCCAGCAGCTTAGGACATGCGAACACCGGGGAGCTGTTTTTT. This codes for CASSLGHANTGELFF.

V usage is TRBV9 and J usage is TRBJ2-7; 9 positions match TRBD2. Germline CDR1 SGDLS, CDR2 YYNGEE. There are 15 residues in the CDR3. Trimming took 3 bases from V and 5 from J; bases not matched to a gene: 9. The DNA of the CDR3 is TGTGCCAGCAGCGCCGCACTAGCGGGTAACCACGAGCAGTACTTC. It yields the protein CASSAALAGNHEQYF.

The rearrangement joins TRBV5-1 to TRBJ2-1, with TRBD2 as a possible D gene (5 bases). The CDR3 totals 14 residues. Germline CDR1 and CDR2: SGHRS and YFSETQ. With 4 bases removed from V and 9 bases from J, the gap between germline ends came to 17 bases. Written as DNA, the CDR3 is TGCGCCAGCAGCCAGGACCCGACCCGGGGTGAGCAGTTCTTC. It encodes CASSQDPTRGEQFF.

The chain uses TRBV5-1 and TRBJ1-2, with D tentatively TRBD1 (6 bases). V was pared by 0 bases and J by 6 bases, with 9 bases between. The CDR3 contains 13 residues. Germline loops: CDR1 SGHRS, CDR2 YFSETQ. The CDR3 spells CASSLGRGDGYTF. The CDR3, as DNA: TGCGCCAGCAGCTTGGGCAGGGGAGATGGCTACACCTTC.

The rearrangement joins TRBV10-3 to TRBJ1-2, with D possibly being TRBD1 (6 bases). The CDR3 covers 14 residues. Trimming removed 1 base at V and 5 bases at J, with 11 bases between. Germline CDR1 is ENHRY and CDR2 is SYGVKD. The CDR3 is CAISEYRASYGYTF. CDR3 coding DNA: TGTGCCATCAGTGAGTACAGGGCGTCATATGGCTACACCTTC.

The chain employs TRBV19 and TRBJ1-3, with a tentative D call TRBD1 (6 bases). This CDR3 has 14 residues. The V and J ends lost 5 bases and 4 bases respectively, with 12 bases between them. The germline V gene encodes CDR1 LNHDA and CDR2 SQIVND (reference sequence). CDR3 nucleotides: TGTGCCAGTAGTCCGCAGGGACAAGGAAACACCATATATTTT. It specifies CASSPQGQGNTIYF.

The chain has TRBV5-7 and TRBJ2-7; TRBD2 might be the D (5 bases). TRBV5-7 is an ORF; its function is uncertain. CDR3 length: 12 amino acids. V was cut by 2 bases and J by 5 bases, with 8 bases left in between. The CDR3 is CASSFAGDEQYF. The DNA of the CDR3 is TGTGCCAGCAGCTTTGCCGGGGACGAGCAGTACTTC.

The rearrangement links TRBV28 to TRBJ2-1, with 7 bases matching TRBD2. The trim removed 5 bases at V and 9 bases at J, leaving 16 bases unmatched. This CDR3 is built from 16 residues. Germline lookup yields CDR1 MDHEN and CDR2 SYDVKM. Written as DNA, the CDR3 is TGTGCCAGCAGTAGAAGGCCCAGCGGGATCCGTCCTGAGCAGTTCTTC. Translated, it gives CASSRRPSGIRPEQFF.